Below are 11 T cell receptor beta chains sequenced from a single sample in a study of regulatory T cells in long-lasting Graves disease. TCR beta libraries were built with iRepertoire HTBI primers and Arm-PCR of CDR3 regions. Each CDR3 protein is one row after TCRdb ran MiXCR on the multiplex PCR reads. This sample has about 430,000 distinct CDR3 sequences, with about 15% found just once. Time point denoted: newly diagnosed GD, antithyroid drugs for less than 3 months. With RNA extracted from PBMCs as input, the TCR library was made. This same sample was also taken into another study, of T cells in Graves' hyperthyroidism and ophthalmopathy.

Sequenced material: peripheral blood mononuclear cells (PBMCs), taken at new diagnosis, from a patient treated with antithyroid drugs. These receptors were obtained from a woman in her 40s with Graves disease.

This clonotype was counted many times. The junction shows a germline mismatch at one end, possibly a read error. The chain couples TRBV6-2 or TRBV6-3 to TRBJ2-7; 8 bases align to TRBD1. The V gene's germline CDR1 is MNHEY and CDR2 SVGEGT. CDR3 length equals 16 residues. The chain's CDR3 is CASSHSGSGGDYEQYF. The CDR3 DNA sequence: TGTGCCAGCAGTCACTCTGGGTCAGGGGGCGACTACGAGCAGTACTTC.

The chain joins TRBV28 to TRBJ2-3, with 14 bases aligning to TRBD2. J lost 5 bases, V lost 5 bases, and 9 bases had no gene match. The CDR3 length is 17 residues. Germline assignment: CDR1 MDHEN and CDR2 SYDVKM. This CDR3 is CASSRAGLAGVKDTQYF. As DNA, the CDR3 is TGTGCCAGCAGTAGGGCGGGACTAGCGGGAGTGAAAGATACGCAGTATTTT.

This clonotype was seen only once. The chain employs TRBV11-2 and TRBJ2-7; TRBD2 is a possible D gene (7 bases). The CDR3 has 14 amino acids. V dropped 5 bases and J dropped 4 bases, with 15 bases sitting between them. Germline-derived CDR1 and CDR2 are SGHAT and FQNNGV. CDR3 bases: TGTGCCAGCAGCGGGGAGGGGGGTAGGTACGAGCAGTACTTC. As protein: CASSGEGGRYEQYF.

The genes are TRBV29-1 and TRBJ2-1; possible D gene TRBD2, 5 bases. CDR3 length: 12 residues. Germline lookup yields CDR1 SQVTM and CDR2 ANQGSEA. Trimming left V 4 bases short and J 10 bases short, with 14 bases between. This chain's CDR3 is CSVVDSLGEQFF. Here the CDR3 DNA reads TGCAGCGTTGTGGACTCACTGGGGGAGCAGTTCTTC.

This clonotype was seen ten or more times. V gene TRBV2 combines with J gene TRBJ1-2; D unclear. The ends were cut back, 1 base at V and 0 bases at J, with 3 bases in the middle. In germline, CDR1 is SNHLY, CDR2 FYNNEI. The CDR3 contains 13 residues. CDR3 coding DNA: TGTGCCAGCAGTGAAGAGGCTAACTATGGCTACACCTTC. Its protein product is CASSEEANYGYTF.

This clonotype was counted ten times or more. The chain couples TRBV2 to TRBJ2-2; unclear D gene. The V gene lost 6 bases and the J gene lost 1 base, with 9 bases spanning the gap. The CDR3 length is 14 residues. Germline CDR1 and CDR2: SNHLY and FYNNEI. This CDR3 is CASRPYRNTGELFF. CDR3 bases: TGTGCCAGCAGACCTTACAGGAACACCGGGGAGCTGTTTTTT.

This clonotype turned up a few times. The CDR3 spells CASSHQGRPGGTSSGNTIYF. In DNA, the CDR3 is TGCGCCAGCAGCCACCAAGGACGACCAGGGGGCACTAGCTCTGGAAACACCATATATTTT. The gene calls are TRBV4-1 and TRBJ1-3; TRBD1 aligns across 8 bases. Germline trimming cut 3 bases from V and 0 bases from J; bases unmatched to any gene: 16. Germline V gene data show CDR1 as MGHRA and CDR2 as YSYEKL. CDR3 length: 20 residues.

A single count supports this clonotype. J is TRBJ2-1 and V is TRBV20-1; 11 bases map to TRBD2. The CDR3 consists of 16 residues. After removal of 1 base from V and 2 bases from J, the junction contained 4 bases not matched to a gene. Looked up from germline, CDR1 is DFQATT and CDR2 is SNEGSKA (reference sequence). The CDR3 sequence: CSARGTSGSPYNEQFF. DNA for the CDR3: TGCAGTGCTAGAGGGACTAGCGGGTCCCCCTACAATGAGCAGTTCTTC.

The sample holds many counts of this clonotype. The chain is built from TRBV7-2 and TRBJ2-3, with 10 bases fitting TRBD2. The CDR3 has 17 residues. Trimming removed 5 bases from V and 0 bases from J; junction bases left unmatched: 8. The germline V gene encodes CDR1 SGHTA and CDR2 FQGNSA. The DNA of the CDR3 is TGTGCCAGCAGCCGAAGACTAGCGGGCGCTAGCACAGATACGCAGTATTTT. It translates to CASSRRLAGASTDTQYF.

In this sample, this clonotype turned up many times. J is TRBJ2-3 and V is TRBV20-1, with a tentative D call TRBD2 (6 bases). The CDR3 sequence is 14 residues long. Germline V gene data show CDR1 as DFQATT and CDR2 as SNEGSKA (reference sequence). V lost 7 bases, J lost 5 bases, and 19 bases lay in between. The CDR3 bases are TGCAGTGTCCCTTCGGGAGAGGCAATAGATACGCAGTATTTT. As protein: CSVPSGEAIDTQYF.

This clonotype was recorded at least ten times. This chain uses TRBV28 with TRBJ1-1; a possible D gene is TRBD1 (6 bases). Deletions cut 4 bases from V and 5 bases from J, with 26 bases between. CDR3 length: 18 residues. Germline lookup yields CDR1 MDHEN and CDR2 SYDVKM. CDR3 residues: CASSSRVSGGLKGTEAFF. The CDR3 bases are TGTGCCAGCAGTTCCCGGGTGTCGGGGGGCCTGAAAGGAACTGAAGCTTTCTTT.